This TCR beta chain was observed in a study of shared clonotypes between healthy human individuals. Sequencing used immunoSEQ multiplex PCR; TCRdb keeps in-frame clones, though not all of them. The table includes roughly 650,000 clones, approximately 96% detected once. CD45RO negativity and positive selection for CCR7 defined naive CD8 cells, a population that excluded terminally differentiated effector memory CD45RA+ cells. The sample consisted of naive CD8+ T cells sorted from blood. This clonotype was sampled from a woman under 40 in good health.

The CDR3 sequence is CASSLFSGGTGDYEQYF. As DNA, the CDR3 is TGTGCCAGCAGCTTATTCTCCGGTGGGACAGGAGACTACGAGCAGTACTTC. The chain carries TRBV7-8 and TRBJ2-7, with 8 nucleotides matching TRBD1. Germline-derived CDR1 and CDR2 are SGHVS and FQNEAQ. Unmatched junction bases numbered 12, after V lost 2 bases and J lost 3 bases. This CDR3 is 17 amino acids long.